This T cell receptor beta chain stems from a study of blood T cell repertoires in COVID-19. The table came from immunoSEQ multiplex PCR; TCRdb's copy has only in-frame clones and leaves some out. The table includes around 260,000 clones, approximately 90% detected once. Sequencing input: peripheral blood. This sequence originates from a young man with acute or convalescent COVID-19.

The DNA for the CDR3 is TGCAGCGGGGCCGGGACTAGCAGCGGGGAGCTGTTTTTT. Translated, it gives CSGAGTSSGELFF. This sequence joins TRBV29-1 and TRBJ2-2, with 9 bases identical to TRBD2. CDR1 is SQVTM, CDR2 ANQGSEA, per germline. CDR3 length: 13 residues. V lost 7 bases, J lost 7 bases, and 7 bases stayed unmatched.